The present TCR beta chain was sequenced within a study of PD-1 blockade in classical Hodgkin lymphoma. Whole-study results and caveats: Similar baseline diversity was found in complete responders and newly diagnosed patients.

As for this clone: Its antigen remains unidentified.

TCRdb's copy holds only in-frame clones and misses some; the assay was immunoSEQ multiplex PCR. The sample has over 85,000 clones, approximately 80% seen once. This CDR3 is 15 amino acids long. Germline values: CDR1 LNHDA, CDR2 SQIVND (reference sequence). V lost 3 bases and J lost 7, with 16 bases in between. Relapse was seen in all patients after autologous stem cell transplantation, and brentuximab vedotin exposure was variable. The chain employs TRBV19 and TRBJ2-1; D perhaps matches TRBD2 (7 bases). This clonotype was obtained from a human donor with classical Hodgkin lymphoma. The sample was peripheral blood mononuclear cells (PBMCs), taken before the second cycle of nivolumab. CDR3 bases: TGTGCCAGTAGTATTGGGGGCGGGAGAGGGAATGAGCAGTTCTTC. Its translation is CASSIGGGRGNEQFF.